The rows below give T cell receptor beta chains drawn from one sample of a study of T cell changes during pregnancy in multiple sclerosis. TCRdb's copy holds only in-frame clones and misses some; the assay was immunoSEQ multiplex PCR. This sample has about 60,000 clones, with about 91% found just once. The sequencing used peripheral blood, collected in the first trimester of pregnancy. All receptors come from a female donor with multiple sclerosis, enrolled in a pregnancy study. Both conserved end residues are part of each CDR3. Each record gives: clone size, D gene, J gene, V gene, CDR3 DNA, CDR3 protein. The D gene is left open where the match is weak. Clone size is given for some rows only: seen once, a few or many times, or a class if the clone is expanded.

clone size: .; D gene: .; J gene: TRBJ1-2; V gene: TRBV27; CDR3 DNA: TGTGCCAGCAGGAAACAGGCGTATGGCTACACCTTC; CDR3 protein: CASRKQAYGYTF
clone size: .; D gene: TRBD1; J gene: TRBJ1-2; V gene: TRBV29-1; CDR3 DNA: TGCAGCGTCCTTACAGGGGGCTCGTTTGGCTACACCTTC; CDR3 protein: CSVLTGGSFGYTF
clone size: .; D gene: .; J gene: TRBJ1-1; V gene: TRBV6-5; CDR3 DNA: TGTGCCAGCAAGGGGAGGGCCCTTGGTCGCTCTGAAGCTTTCTTT; CDR3 protein: CASKGRALGRSEAFF
clone size: .; D gene: .; J gene: TRBJ1-2; V gene: TRBV5-6; CDR3 DNA: TGTGCCAGCAGCTTGTTTCTGCGGGGGGGGGATGGCTACACCTTC; CDR3 protein: CASSLFLRGGDGYTF
clone size: once; D gene: TRBD1; J gene: TRBJ1-5; V gene: TRBV19; CDR3 DNA: TGTGCCAGTAGTATCCAGGCGGCAGGGGGACAGCCCCAGCATTTT; CDR3 protein: CASSIQAAGGQPQHF
clone size: .; D gene: TRBD1; J gene: TRBJ2-7; V gene: TRBV7-9; CDR3 DNA: TGTGCCAGCAGCACCCCGGGACAGGGGGCAGGCGAGCAGTACTTC; CDR3 protein: CASSTPGQGAGEQYF
clone size: .; D gene: .; J gene: TRBJ2-3; V gene: TRBV5-5; CDR3 DNA: TGTGCCACCAGCCCCCAGTTCACAGATACGCAGTATTTT; CDR3 protein: CATSPQFTDTQYF
clone size: .; D gene: TRBD1; J gene: TRBJ2-7; V gene: TRBV15; CDR3 DNA: TGTGCCACCAGCAGTCCCGACAGGGGCCCCTACGAGCAGTACTTC; CDR3 protein: CATSSPDRGPYEQYF
clone size: .; D gene: TRBD2; J gene: TRBJ2-3; V gene: TRBV10-3; CDR3 DNA: TGTGCCGCTCGAAAGCGGGGTCTGGCAGATACGCAGTATTTT; CDR3 protein: CAARKRGLADTQYF
clone size: few; D gene: .; J gene: TRBJ2-7; V gene: TRBV7-8; CDR3 DNA: TGTGCCAGCAGCTTATACTCCCCCGAGCAGTACTTC; CDR3 protein: CASSLYSPEQYF
clone size: .; D gene: .; J gene: TRBJ2-5; V gene: TRBV18; CDR3 DNA: TGTGCCAGCTCACCTCTCCCCGGGGACCAAGAGACCCAGTACTTC; CDR3 protein: CASSPLPGDQETQYF
clone size: .; D gene: TRBD1; J gene: TRBJ1-1; V gene: TRBV6-5; CDR3 DNA: TGTGCCAGCAGCAGGGACAGGGCGAACACTGAAGCTTTCTTT; CDR3 protein: CASSRDRANTEAFF
clone size: .; D gene: .; J gene: TRBJ2-2; V gene: TRBV19; CDR3 DNA: TGTGCCAGTAGTATGCAAACCGGGGTCCTTACCGGGGAGCTGTTTTTT; CDR3 protein: CASSMQTGVLTGELFF
clone size: .; D gene: .; J gene: TRBJ2-2; V gene: TRBV7-2; CDR3 DNA: TGTGCCAGCAGCCCCGCCAATGGCCGGGAGCTGTTTTTT; CDR3 protein: CASSPANGRELFF
clone size: .; D gene: TRBD1; J gene: TRBJ2-1; V gene: TRBV7-6; CDR3 DNA: TGTGCCAGCAGCTTACCGAGACAGGGGGCGGCTCGTGAGCAGTTCTTC; CDR3 protein: CASSLPRQGAAREQFF
clone size: .; D gene: .; J gene: TRBJ1-1; V gene: TRBV7-2; CDR3 DNA: TGTGCCAGCAGCTTAGGGAGCTCTGGAGGGGCTTTCTTT; CDR3 protein: CASSLGSSGGAFF
clone size: .; D gene: .; J gene: TRBJ2-5; V gene: TRBV19; CDR3 DNA: TGTGCCAGTAGTCGACTAGTTGAGGAGACCCAGTACTTC; CDR3 protein: CASSRLVEETQYF
clone size: .; D gene: .; J gene: TRBJ1-1; V gene: TRBV6-6; CDR3 DNA: TGTGCCAGCAACGTGGACATCACTGAAGCTTTCTTT; CDR3 protein: CASNVDITEAFF
clone size: .; D gene: .; J gene: TRBJ1-5; V gene: TRBV9; CDR3 DNA: TGTGCCAGCAGCACCTCCCACAGTAGCAATCAGCCCCAGCATTTT; CDR3 protein: CASSTSHSSNQPQHF
clone size: .; D gene: TRBD2; J gene: TRBJ2-3; V gene: TRBV7-6; CDR3 DNA: TGTGCCAGCAGCTTAGTAGCGGGGGGGCGTCCAGATACGCAGTATTTT; CDR3 protein: CASSLVAGGRPDTQYF